The rows below give T cell receptor beta chains drawn from one sample of a study of blood T cell repertoires in COVID-19. Generated by immunoSEQ multiplex PCR, the TCRdb table keeps only in-frame clones and is missing some. Of a few hundred thousand clones in the sample, around 88% were seen once. Sample: peripheral blood. The source is a woman in her 70s with COVID-19, enrolled during active disease. Both conserved end residues are part of each CDR3. A D gene is named only where the DNA matches it firmly. Clone size, where shown, is once, few, many, or a class for clones that have expanded.

>-|TRBV12-5|TRBD1|TRBJ2-2
CASGLGQGTGELFF
TGTGCTAGTGGTTTGGGACAGGGTACCGGGGAGCTGTTTTTT
>-|TRBV3-1/TRBV3-2|-|TRBJ1-2
CASSQGNRETF
TGTGCCAGCAGCCAAGGTAACAGGGAAACCTTC
>-|TRBV10-3|-|TRBJ2-2
CAIREETGQRAGELFF
TGTGCCATCAGGGAGGAAACAGGGCAGAGGGCCGGGGAGCTGTTTTTT
>-|TRBV14|TRBD1|TRBJ2-2
CASSQLIGGWNTGELFF
TGTGCCAGCAGCCAACTTATAGGGGGCTGGAACACCGGGGAGCTGTTTTTT
>-|TRBV6-2/TRBV6-3|-|TRBJ2-2
CASSPHGTGELFF
TGTGCCAGCAGTCCGCACGGCACCGGGGAGCTGTTTTTT
>few|TRBV10-1|TRBD1|TRBJ1-2
CASSLDRDRGYTF
TGCGCCAGCAGCTTGGACAGGGATCGTGGCTACACCTTC
>-|TRBV9|-|TRBJ1-1
CASSPWDIQNTEAFF
TGTGCCAGCAGCCCTTGGGACATCCAGAACACTGAAGCTTTCTTT
>-|TRBV14|TRBD1|TRBJ2-1
CASSPRGTGSNEQFF
TGTGCCAGCAGCCCCAGGGGGACAGGGTCCAATGAGCAGTTCTTC
>-|TRBV4-1|-|TRBJ1-1
CASSQEGSETDAFF
TGCGCCAGCAGCCAAGAAGGCTCGGAGACAGACGCTTTCTTT
>-|TRBV18|-|TRBJ2-7
CASSEGQVPYEQYF
TGTGCCAGCTCAGAGGGACAAGTACCCTACGAGCAGTACTTC
>few|TRBV6-5|TRBD1|TRBJ1-2
CASSYRDRGNYGYTF
TGTGCCAGCAGTTACCGGGACAGGGGGAACTATGGCTACACCTTC
>-|TRBV29-1|-|TRBJ1-1
CSVSAGAMNTEAFF
TGCAGCGTTTCCGCAGGGGCAATGAACACTGAAGCTTTCTTT
>few|TRBV10-3|TRBD1|TRBJ2-7
CAISSGTDSTYF
TGTGCCATCAGTTCCGGGACAGATAGCACGTACTTC
>few|TRBV24-1|TRBD1|TRBJ1-2
CATSESGTVGHYGYTF
TGTGCCACCAGTGAGTCCGGGACAGTGGGTCACTATGGCTACACCTTC
>-|TRBV28|TRBD1|TRBJ1-1
CASSTQGVPEAFF
TGTGCCAGCAGCACTCAGGGGGTGCCTGAAGCTTTCTTT
>-|TRBV29-1|-|TRBJ2-1
CSALRMNEQFF
TGCAGCGCCCTGCGGATGAATGAGCAGTTCTTC
>-|TRBV27|-|TRBJ1-2
CASSLGQGRSGYTF
TGTGCCAGCAGTTTAGGGCAGGGCCGATCAGGCTACACCTTC
>-|TRBV12-3/TRBV12-4|-|TRBJ1-1
CASSLSGFTEAFF
TGTGCCAGCAGTTTGTCGGGGTTCACTGAAGCTTTCTTT
>-|TRBV3-1/TRBV3-2|TRBD2|TRBJ2-1
CASSQGVSGENEQFF
TGTGCCAGCAGCCAAGGAGTTAGCGGGGAAAATGAGCAGTTCTTC
>-|TRBV4-2|-|TRBJ1-2
CASSPPLTDYGYTF
TGTGCCAGCAGCCCACCATTGACAGACTATGGCTACACCTTC
>-|TRBV18|TRBD1|TRBJ1-2
CASSHDRENYGYTF
TGTGCCAGCTCACACGACAGGGAGAACTATGGCTACACCTTC
>-|TRBV18|-|TRBJ2-5
CASSPERDSRYF
TGTGCCAGCTCACCAGAAAGGGACTCCCGGTACTTC
>few|TRBV3-1/TRBV3-2|-|TRBJ2-7
CASSQSDSFYEQYF
TGTGCCAGCAGCCAATCGGACAGTTTCTACGAGCAGTACTTC
>-|TRBV5-8|-|TRBJ2-6
CASNNYDSSGANVLTF
TGTGCCAGCAACAATTATGACAGCTCTGGGGCCAACGTCCTGACTTTC
>once|TRBV11-2|-|TRBJ1-1
CASSLGGVNTEAFF
TGTGCCAGCAGCTTAGGAGGCGTGAACACTGAAGCTTTCTTT
>-|TRBV5-1|-|TRBJ1-2
CASSLGADRPNGYTF
TGCGCCAGCAGCTTGGGGGCAGACAGGCCAAATGGCTACACCTTC
>once|TRBV5-1|TRBD1|TRBJ2-7
CASSPGTGGDEQYF
TGCGCCAGCAGCCCCGGGACAGGGGGCGACGAGCAGTACTTC
>-|TRBV6-5|-|TRBJ2-7
CASSYSRRGNSYEQYF
TGTGCCAGCAGTTACTCGAGGCGGGGAAACTCCTACGAGCAGTACTTC
>few|TRBV4-1|-|TRBJ1-5
CASSPKQILKQANSNQPQHF
TGCGCCAGCAGCCCAAAACAAATACTTAAACAGGCGAATAGCAATCAGCCCCAGCATTTT
>-|TRBV30|-|TRBJ2-1
CAWSVQLREGEQFF
TGTGCCTGGAGTGTGCAGCTCAGAGAGGGTGAGCAGTTCTTC
>once|TRBV27|-|TRBJ2-3
CASSLIAPTDTQYF
TGTGCCAGCAGTTTAATAGCTCCCACAGATACGCAGTATTTT
>-|TRBV18|-|TRBJ1-1
CASSLVPGDTEAFF
TGTGCCAGCTCACTAGTCCCAGGGGACACTGAAGCTTTCTTT
>-|TRBV7-9|-|TRBJ2-3
CASSFLFGDGTDTQYF
TGTGCCAGCAGCTTCTTATTCGGAGATGGCACAGATACGCAGTATTTT
>once|TRBV18|-|TRBJ1-3
CASSIDSGNTIYF
TGTGCCAGCTCAATAGACTCTGGAAACACCATATATTTT
>-|TRBV7-8|-|TRBJ1-5
CASSPRWGEMGQPQHF
TGTGCCAGCAGCCCCCGGTGGGGGGAAATGGGTCAGCCCCAGCATTTT
>-|TRBV6-1|TRBD1|TRBJ2-2
CASSEIRGHTGELFF
TGTGCCAGCAGTGAAATCAGGGGGCATACCGGGGAGCTGTTTTTT
>-|TRBV5-8|-|TRBJ1-1
CASSLLWSGTEAFF
TGTGCCAGCAGCTTGTTATGGAGCGGCACTGAAGCTTTCTTT
>few|TRBV5-1|-|TRBJ1-1
CASRQQGNTEAFF
TGCGCCAGCAGGCAACAGGGTAACACTGAAGCTTTCTTT
>-|TRBV5-1|-|TRBJ1-3
CASSSDPFTGNGNTIYF
TGCGCCAGCAGCTCCGACCCATTTACAGGGAATGGAAACACCATATATTTT
>-|TRBV12-3/TRBV12-4|-|TRBJ1-2
CASSNSYGYTF
TGTGCCAGCAGTAACAGTTATGGCTACACCTTC
>-|TRBV7-2|-|TRBJ1-3
CASSLGPRQLGNTIYF
TGTGCCAGCAGCTTAGGGCCCAGGCAGCTAGGAAACACCATATATTTT
>-|TRBV11-2|-|TRBJ1-2
CASSSRGEGYYGYTF
TGTGCCAGCAGCTCCAGGGGAGAGGGTTACTATGGCTACACCTTC
>-|TRBV18|-|TRBJ1-1
CASSLGQPTEAFF
TGTGCCAGCTCATTGGGACAACCCACTGAAGCTTTCTTT
>-|TRBV6-5|TRBD1|TRBJ2-7
CASSRGQGFEQYF
TGTGCCAGCAGTCGAGGACAGGGCTTCGAGCAGTACTTC
>-|TRBV19|TRBD2|TRBJ2-1
CASRLAGGSYNEQFF
TGTGCCAGTCGACTAGCGGGGGGCTCCTACAATGAGCAGTTCTTC
>few|TRBV6-5|-|TRBJ2-3
CASSYRGSTDTQYF
TGTGCCAGCAGTTACCGGGGTAGCACAGATACGCAGTATTTT
>-|TRBV5-1|-|TRBJ2-7
CASSLEAGVFSEQYF
TGCGCCAGCAGCTTGGAGGCAGGGGTTTTCTCCGAGCAGTACTTC
>-|TRBV7-2|-|TRBJ1-2
CASSLSGGGHGYTF
TGTGCCAGCAGCCTCTCGGGCGGGGGCCATGGCTACACCTTC
>-|TRBV27|-|TRBJ2-7
CASSADRSLPYEQYF
TGTGCCAGCAGTGCCGACAGGAGCCTTCCCTACGAGCAGTACTTC